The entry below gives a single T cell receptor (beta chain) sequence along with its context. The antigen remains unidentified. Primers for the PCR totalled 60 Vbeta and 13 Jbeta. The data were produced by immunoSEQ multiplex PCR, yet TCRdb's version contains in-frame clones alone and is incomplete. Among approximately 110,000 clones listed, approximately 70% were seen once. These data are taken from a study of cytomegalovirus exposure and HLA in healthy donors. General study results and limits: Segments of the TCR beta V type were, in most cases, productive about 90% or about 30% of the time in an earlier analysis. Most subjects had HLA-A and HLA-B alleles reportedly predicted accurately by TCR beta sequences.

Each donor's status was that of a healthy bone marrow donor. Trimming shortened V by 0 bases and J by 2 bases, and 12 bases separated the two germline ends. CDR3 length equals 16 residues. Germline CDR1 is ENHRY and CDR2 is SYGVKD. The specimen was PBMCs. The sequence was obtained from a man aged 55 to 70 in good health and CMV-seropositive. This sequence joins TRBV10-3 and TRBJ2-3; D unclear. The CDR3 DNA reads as TGTGCCATCAGTGAGTCTCTACAGATATACACAGATACGCAGTATTTT. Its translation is CAISESLQIYTDTQYF.